One and the same sample provided the 32 T cell receptor beta chains below, sequenced in a study of blood T cell repertoires in COVID-19. Only in-frame clones appear in the TCRdb table, and some are missing; sequencing was by immunoSEQ multiplex PCR. The profile shows about 170,000 clones, less than 90% of them singletons. What was sequenced was peripheral blood. The receptors here all came from a woman aged 55-69 years with COVID-19, enrolled during active disease.

The J gene is TRBJ1-5, the V gene TRBV21-1; no DNA check was done on the table's D call, TRBD1. TRBV21-1 is tagged as a pseudogene. The CDR3 contains 20 residues. CDR3 in DNA: TGTGCCAGCAGCAGAGACCCCTCGGGACAGGGGGAAGGGAGCAATCAGCCCCAGCATTTT. Amino acid sequence: CASSRDPSGQGEGSNQPQHF.

V is TRBV4-1 and J is TRBJ2-3, with 10 bases identical to TRBD2. J gave up 6 bases and V 7 bases, and 13 bases lay outside the gene matches. CDR3 length equals 16 residues. In germline, CDR1 is MGHRA, CDR2 YSYEKL. The CDR3 DNA reads TGCGCCAGCATGCGCTCTAGCGGGGGAAACCCCGATACGCAGTATTTT. Translated, it gives CASMRSSGGNPDTQYF.

V is TRBV29-1 and J is TRBJ1-1; 8 positions match TRBD1. Germline V gene data show CDR1 as SQVTM and CDR2 as ANQGSEA. J lost 5 bases, V lost 4 bases, and 12 bases had no gene match. This CDR3 has 15 residues. This CDR3 reads CSVGLRQGRGTEAFF. In DNA form, the CDR3 reads TGCAGCGTTGGTCTCCGACAGGGGAGGGGGACTGAAGCTTTCTTT.

V and J are TRBV5-1 and TRBJ1-1; D is possibly TRBD1 (5 bases). The V gene's germline CDR1 is SGHRS and CDR2 YFSETQ. The V end lost 5 bases, the J end lost 1 base, and 12 bases lay between the germline ends. This CDR3 is 14 amino acids long. CDR3 sequence: CASSRDSANTEAFF. CDR3 DNA sequence: TGCGCCAGCAGTCGAGACAGTGCGAACACTGAAGCTTTCTTT.

The chain joins TRBV6-2 or TRBV6-3 to TRBJ1-5; 9 nucleotides align to TRBD1. Germline CDR1 MNHEY, CDR2 SVGEGT. CDR3 size: 17 residues. With 2 bases clipped from V and 0 bases from J, the junction kept 5 bases outside the gene matches. CDR3: CASSYVTGGYSNQPQHF. The CDR3 bases are TGTGCCAGCAGTTACGTGACAGGGGGTTATAGCAATCAGCCCCAGCATTTT.

This chain joins TRBV11-1 and TRBJ1-1; 8 bases map to TRBD1. The CDR3 extends over 13 amino acids. Germline V lookup: CDR1 SGHAT, CDR2 FQDESV (reference sequence). The V gene end was trimmed by 3 bases and the J gene end by 11 bases; junction bases not matched to a gene: 8. The CDR3 here is CASSFITDREAFF. The CDR3, as DNA: TGTGCCAGCAGCTTCATAACGGACAGGGAGGCTTTCTTT.

The V gene is TRBV6-2 or TRBV6-3, the J gene TRBJ2-2; D gene unclear. Germline CDR1 reads MNHEY; CDR2 reads SVGEGT. The CDR3 consists of 16 residues. The V end lost 0 bases, the J end lost 5 bases, and 13 bases lay between the germline ends. The CDR3 spells CASSYSLQFGTGELFF. As DNA, the CDR3 is TGTGCCAGCAGTTACTCGTTACAGTTCGGAACCGGGGAGCTGTTTTTT.

V usage is TRBV5-5 and J usage is TRBJ1-5, with 9 bases lining up with TRBD1. The trim removed 2 bases at V and 4 bases at J, leaving 7 bases unmatched. The CDR3 covers 16 residues. Per germline, CDR1 SGHKS and CDR2 YYEKEE (reference sequence). As DNA, the CDR3 is TGTGCCAGCAGCTTTCGTGGACAGGGGCAAAATCAGCCCCAGCATTTT. Protein sequence: CASSFRGQGQNQPQHF. Full variable domain (remainder filled in from reference TRBV5-5 and TRBJ1-5): DAGVTQSPTHLIKTRGQQVTLRCSPISGHKSVSWYQQVLGQGPQFIFQYYEKEERGRGNFPDRFSARQFPNYSSELNVNALLLGDSALYLCASSFRGQGQNQPQHFGDGTRLSIL.

The chain joins TRBV28 to TRBJ1-4, with D tentatively TRBD1 (6 bases). Trimming cost V 5 bases and J 4 bases, with 14 bases left between them. The CDR3 consists of 15 residues. Germline lookup yields CDR1 MDHEN and CDR2 SYDVKM. The CDR3 DNA is TGTGCCAGCAGTACTCCGGGACAAGTTAATGAAAAACTGTTTTTT. The encoded protein is CASSTPGQVNEKLFF.

The J gene is TRBJ1-1, the V gene TRBV4-3; the D is unclear. Germline V gene data show CDR1 as LGHNA and CDR2 as YSLEER. V shed 0 bases and J shed 0 bases, with 11 bases lying between them. The CDR3 is 16 amino acids. The CDR3 DNA is TGCGCCAGCAGCCAAGACGCCAGGCTTTTGAACACTGAAGCTTTCTTT. Its translation is CASSQDARLLNTEAFF.

The CDR3 here is CASSSIAGWASTDTQYF. The CDR3 DNA reads as TGTGCCAGCAGCTCTATAGCGGGGTGGGCTAGCACAGATACGCAGTATTTT. The chain couples TRBV7-2 to TRBJ2-3, with TRBD2 identical over 8 bases. The germline gives CDR1 SGHTA, CDR2 FQGNSA. V was pared by 4 bases and J by 0 bases, with 9 bases of the junction left unmatched. CDR3 length: 17 residues.

The genes are TRBV7-2 and TRBJ1-1; perhaps TRBD1 as D (6 bases). This CDR3 region has 15 residues. Germline values: CDR1 SGHTA, CDR2 FQGNSA. V lost 0 bases and J lost 5, with 13 bases in between. For the CDR3, the DNA is TGTGCCAGCAGCTTAGCGCCAGGGGACTATACTGAAGCTTTCTTT. Its translation: CASSLAPGDYTEAFF.

The CDR3 DNA reads as TGCGCCAGCAGCGAGACTAGCGGTTATTACAATGAGCAGTTCTTC. It encodes CASSETSGYYNEQFF. This chain uses TRBV5-1 with TRBJ2-1; 9 nucleotides align to TRBD2. CDR3 length equals 15 residues. The germline V gene has CDR1 SGHRS and CDR2 YFSETQ. V trimming: 4 bases; J trimming: 4 bases; junction bases outside the gene matches: 6.

The chain uses TRBV6-4 and TRBJ2-2; 12 bases agree with TRBD2. Germline V gives CDR1 MRHNA, CDR2 SNTAGT. Trimming took 6 bases from V and 4 from J; bases not matched to a gene: 3. CDR3 size: 15 residues. The CDR3 spells CASRPTSGSTGELFF. CDR3 coding DNA: TGTGCCAGCAGACCGACTAGCGGGAGCACCGGGGAGCTGTTTTTT.

The chain has TRBV9 and TRBJ1-4, with 9 bases lining up with TRBD1. Per germline, CDR1 SGDLS and CDR2 YYNGEE. This CDR3 is 15 amino acids long. The V gene end was trimmed by 4 bases and the J gene end by 7 bases; junction bases not matched to a gene: 8. The CDR3 bases are TGTGCCAGCAGCCGCTTCGGGACAGGGACTGAAAAACTGTTTTTT. It encodes CASSRFGTGTEKLFF.

This chain joins TRBV10-1 and TRBJ2-2, with D possibly matching TRBD2 (5 bases). Per the germline V gene, CDR1 is WNHNN and CDR2 is SYGVQD (reference sequence). Trimming stripped 7 bases from V and 5 bases from J, with 11 bases between. The CDR3 contains 13 residues. Here the CDR3 DNA reads TGCGCCAGCAAAGGAGGTGGGACCGGGGAGCTGTTTTTT. Translating it yields CASKGGGTGELFF.

The rearrangement uses TRBV4-2 and TRBJ2-1; 7 bases align to TRBD2. Germline V gives CDR1 LGHNA, CDR2 YNFKEQ. The trim removed 0 bases at V and 4 bases at J, leaving 6 bases unmatched. This CDR3 is built from 16 residues. CDR3 loop: CASSQDSGGSYNEQFF. Here the CDR3 DNA reads TGTGCCAGCAGCCAAGATTCGGGAGGATCGTACAATGAGCAGTTCTTC.

This clone was found a few times. This rearrangement joins TRBV6-5 to TRBJ1-4, with D maybe TRBD1 (6 bases). CDR1 is MNHEY and CDR2 is SVGAGI in the germline V gene. Trimming pared 6 bases from V and 10 bases from J, leaving 18 bases between. The CDR3 runs to 14 residues. CDR3 nucleotides: TGTGCCAGCAGAGCCGGACAGCAAGAGGGAAAACTGTTTTTT. Translating it yields CASRAGQQEGKLFF.

The rearrangement uses TRBV7-6 and TRBJ2-3, with 9 bases matching TRBD2. CDR3 length: 19 amino acids. CDR1 is SGHVS, CDR2 FNYEAQ, per germline. Germline trimming cut 1 base from V and 6 bases from J; bases unmatched to any gene: 17. The CDR3, as DNA: TGTGCCAGCAGCTTAGTTGCCTCGGGTTCGGGTGCGGGAGGGGATACGCAGTATTTT. Protein sequence: CASSLVASGSGAGGDTQYF.

The V and J genes are TRBV11-2 and TRBJ2-3; 7 bases line up with TRBD1. This CDR3 has 18 amino acids. The germline V gene has CDR1 SGHAT and CDR2 FQNNGV. J gave up 0 bases and V 4 bases, and 13 bases lay outside the gene matches. The CDR3 spells CASSSYPNTTGSTDTQYF. The DNA of the CDR3 is TGTGCCAGCAGCTCCTACCCGAACACGACAGGGAGCACAGATACGCAGTATTTT.

This sequence joins TRBV5-4 and TRBJ2-3; D not certain. Germline loops: CDR1 SGHNT, CDR2 YYREEE (reference sequence). The CDR3 contains 15 residues. V lost 2 bases and J lost 2, with 12 bases in between. The chain's CDR3 is CASSFGPSFTDTQYF. DNA of the CDR3: TGTGCCAGCAGCTTTGGGCCCTCATTCACAGATACGCAGTATTTT.

The chain combines TRBV11-2 with TRBJ2-3; D possibly corresponds to TRBD2 (5 bases). V lost 7 bases, J lost 4 bases, and 12 bases lay in between. Germline assignment: CDR1 SGHAT and CDR2 FQNNGV. This CDR3 spans 13 amino acids. CDR3 DNA: TGTGCCAGCAACCGGGCGGGCCCAGATACGCAGTATTTT. It yields the protein CASNRAGPDTQYF.

The chain is built from TRBV2 and TRBJ1-2; 7 bases agree with TRBD1. Germline CDR1 is SNHLY and CDR2 is FYNNEI. The V gene end was trimmed by 6 bases and the J gene end by 4 bases; junction bases not matched to a gene: 5. The CDR3 consists of 13 residues. In DNA form, the CDR3 reads TGTGCCAGCAGCCTACAGGGGATCTATGGCTACACCTTC. It encodes CASSLQGIYGYTF.

The gene calls are TRBV4-2 and TRBJ2-1; the match to TRBD2 covers 10 bases. Germline lookup yields CDR1 LGHNA and CDR2 YNFKEQ. This CDR3 is 16 amino acids long. The trim removed 0 bases at V and 4 bases at J, leaving 3 bases unmatched. DNA for the CDR3: TGTGCCAGCAGCCAAGAGGCGACTAGCGGGTACAATGAGCAGTTCTTC. Amino acids: CASSQEATSGYNEQFF.

DNA of the CDR3: TGTGCCATCAGCCGGGACAGTAACTACGAGCAGTACTTC. This codes for CAISRDSNYEQYF. The chain joins TRBV10-3 to TRBJ2-7; 7 bases map to TRBD1. The CDR3 is 13 residues long. The V and J ends lost 6 bases and 3 bases, in that order; junction bases with no gene match: 5. The germline CDR1 and CDR2 sequences are ENHRY and SYGVKD.

The genes are TRBV18 and TRBJ2-1; 7 bases match TRBD2. Germline CDR1 reads KGHSH; CDR2 reads LQKENI. This CDR3 is built from 17 residues. The trim removed 1 base at V and 1 base at J, leaving 7 bases unmatched. The CDR3 here is CASSPRFSGSSYNEQFF. CDR3 sequence (DNA): TGTGCCAGCTCACCACGGTTTAGCGGGTCGTCCTACAATGAGCAGTTCTTC. Full variable domain (remainder filled in from reference TRBV18 and TRBJ2-1): NAGVMQNPRHLVRRRGQEARLRCSPMKGHSHVYWYRQLPEEGLKFMVYLQKENIIDESGMPKERFSAEFPKEGPSILRIQQVVRGDSAAYFCASSPRFSGSSYNEQFFGPGTRLTVL.

The chain carries TRBV18 and TRBJ1-5, with D tentatively TRBD1 (5 bases). V was shortened by 2 bases and J by 7 bases, with 18 bases between the two germline ends. The V gene's germline CDR1 is KGHSH and CDR2 LQKENI. This CDR3 spans 16 amino acids. Here the CDR3 DNA reads TGTGCCAGCTCACCAGACCAGGGAGGGTTTAAACAGCCCCAGCATTTT. Residues: CASSPDQGGFKQPQHF.

The chain couples TRBV9 to TRBJ2-7; 10 bases agree with TRBD2. CDR3 length equals 14 residues. Germline CDR1 and CDR2: SGDLS and YYNGEE. V was pared by 4 bases and J by 5 bases, with 6 bases of the junction left unmatched. CDR3 sequence (DNA): TGTGCCAGCAGCCTGACTAGCGGGCCCCACGAGCAGTACTTC. Encoded protein: CASSLTSGPHEQYF.

The chain has TRBV12-3 or TRBV12-4 and TRBJ2-3; D unclear. Trimming pared 5 bases from V and 3 bases from J, leaving 3 bases between. This CDR3 contains 11 residues. CDR3 residues: CASSRTDTQYF. For the CDR3, the DNA is TGTGCCAGCAGTCGGACAGATACGCAGTATTTT.

As DNA, the CDR3 is TGTGCCAGCAGTGAACGGGAGACAGGGGGCCTGACTGCAATTTCCTACGAGCAGTACTTC. This translates into CASSERETGGLTAISYEQYF. V usage is TRBV6-1 and J usage is TRBJ2-7, with 10 positions matching TRBD1. V trimming: 2 bases; J trimming: 1 base; junction bases outside the gene matches: 17. The CDR3 covers 20 residues. The V gene's germline CDR1 is MNHNS and CDR2 SASEGT.

The J gene is TRBJ1-2, the V gene TRBV29-1; no firm D call. This CDR3 has 11 amino acids. V lost 1 base and J 8 bases, leaving 8 bases between the germline ends. Germline CDR1 SQVTM, CDR2 ANQGSEA. The DNA of the CDR3 is TGCAGCGTTGAAGGGGCTACCGGCTACACCTTC. This translates into CSVEGATGYTF.

The chain recombines TRBV6-6 with TRBJ1-2; no reliable D call. V lost 0 bases and J 6 bases, leaving 8 bases between the germline ends. The CDR3 is 13 residues long. Germline lookup yields CDR1 MNHNY and CDR2 SVGAGI (reference sequence). The CDR3 region is CASSYSTVDGYTF. CDR3 coding DNA: TGTGCCAGCAGTTACTCAACAGTGGATGGCTACACCTTC.